This TCR beta chain was recovered during a study of T cell responses to AZD1222 COVID-19 vaccine. As for the study in general: Investigators merged groups given second doses at roughly 4 or roughly 12 weeks. Study-wide results and caveats: Females outnumbered males among donors, who were mostly white British; clonal diversity was possibly underestimated. Close to half of all spike-specific TCRs reportedly target regions of the variants that are unmutated. Regions 160-218 and 743-854 held dominance among vaccine-associated CD4 TCRs, which spanned spike.

Per the germline V gene, CDR1 is LNHDA and CDR2 is SQIVND (reference sequence). Trimming removed 8 bases from V and 1 base from J, with 12 bases in between. The CDR3 consists of 14 residues. The table came from immunoSEQ multiplex PCR; TCRdb's copy has only in-frame clones and leaves some out. In the table there are some 140,000 clones, 70% to 90% of which are singletons. With respect to this clone: As yet, its antigen is unknown.

The clonotype was recovered from an adult in good health. The sequencing used peripheral blood, collected on day 0 of AZD1222 vaccination. The genes are TRBV19 and TRBJ2-1; maybe TRBD2 (6 bases). The CDR3 reads CASCAGTSYNEQFF. As DNA, the CDR3 is TGTGCCAGTTGTGCCGGGACTTCCTACAATGAGCAGTTCTTC.